The T cell receptor (beta chain) under discussion was sequenced for a study of T cells after yellow fever vaccination. Looking at the study overall: Preparation used SMART-Seq v4 Ultra Low Input for the low-cell-number fractions. General study points: A large majority of primary-vaccination clones showed up again after the booster (under 98% CD4, 88% CD8).

Each CDR3 protein is one row after TCRdb ran MiXCR on the 5' RACE reads. The sample holds about 140,000 distinct CDR3 sequences, 6.6% seen once. This clonotype was recorded many times. Its antigen is not known. In germline, CDR1 is SGHTA, CDR2 FQGNSA. V was cut by 0 bases and J by 0 bases, with 9 bases left in between. The CDR3 is 16 amino acids. The source material was CD4+ T cells sorted from PBMCs, sampled 10 days after the yellow fever booster vaccination. The sequence was obtained from a man aged 25-45 years who received the YFV17D yellow fever vaccine. The chain joins TRBV7-2 to TRBJ1-3; D is uncertain. Written as DNA, the CDR3 is TGTGCCAGCAGCTTAGCAGCGTCCAGCTCTGGAAACACCATATATTTT. Translation: CASSLAASSSGNTIYF.